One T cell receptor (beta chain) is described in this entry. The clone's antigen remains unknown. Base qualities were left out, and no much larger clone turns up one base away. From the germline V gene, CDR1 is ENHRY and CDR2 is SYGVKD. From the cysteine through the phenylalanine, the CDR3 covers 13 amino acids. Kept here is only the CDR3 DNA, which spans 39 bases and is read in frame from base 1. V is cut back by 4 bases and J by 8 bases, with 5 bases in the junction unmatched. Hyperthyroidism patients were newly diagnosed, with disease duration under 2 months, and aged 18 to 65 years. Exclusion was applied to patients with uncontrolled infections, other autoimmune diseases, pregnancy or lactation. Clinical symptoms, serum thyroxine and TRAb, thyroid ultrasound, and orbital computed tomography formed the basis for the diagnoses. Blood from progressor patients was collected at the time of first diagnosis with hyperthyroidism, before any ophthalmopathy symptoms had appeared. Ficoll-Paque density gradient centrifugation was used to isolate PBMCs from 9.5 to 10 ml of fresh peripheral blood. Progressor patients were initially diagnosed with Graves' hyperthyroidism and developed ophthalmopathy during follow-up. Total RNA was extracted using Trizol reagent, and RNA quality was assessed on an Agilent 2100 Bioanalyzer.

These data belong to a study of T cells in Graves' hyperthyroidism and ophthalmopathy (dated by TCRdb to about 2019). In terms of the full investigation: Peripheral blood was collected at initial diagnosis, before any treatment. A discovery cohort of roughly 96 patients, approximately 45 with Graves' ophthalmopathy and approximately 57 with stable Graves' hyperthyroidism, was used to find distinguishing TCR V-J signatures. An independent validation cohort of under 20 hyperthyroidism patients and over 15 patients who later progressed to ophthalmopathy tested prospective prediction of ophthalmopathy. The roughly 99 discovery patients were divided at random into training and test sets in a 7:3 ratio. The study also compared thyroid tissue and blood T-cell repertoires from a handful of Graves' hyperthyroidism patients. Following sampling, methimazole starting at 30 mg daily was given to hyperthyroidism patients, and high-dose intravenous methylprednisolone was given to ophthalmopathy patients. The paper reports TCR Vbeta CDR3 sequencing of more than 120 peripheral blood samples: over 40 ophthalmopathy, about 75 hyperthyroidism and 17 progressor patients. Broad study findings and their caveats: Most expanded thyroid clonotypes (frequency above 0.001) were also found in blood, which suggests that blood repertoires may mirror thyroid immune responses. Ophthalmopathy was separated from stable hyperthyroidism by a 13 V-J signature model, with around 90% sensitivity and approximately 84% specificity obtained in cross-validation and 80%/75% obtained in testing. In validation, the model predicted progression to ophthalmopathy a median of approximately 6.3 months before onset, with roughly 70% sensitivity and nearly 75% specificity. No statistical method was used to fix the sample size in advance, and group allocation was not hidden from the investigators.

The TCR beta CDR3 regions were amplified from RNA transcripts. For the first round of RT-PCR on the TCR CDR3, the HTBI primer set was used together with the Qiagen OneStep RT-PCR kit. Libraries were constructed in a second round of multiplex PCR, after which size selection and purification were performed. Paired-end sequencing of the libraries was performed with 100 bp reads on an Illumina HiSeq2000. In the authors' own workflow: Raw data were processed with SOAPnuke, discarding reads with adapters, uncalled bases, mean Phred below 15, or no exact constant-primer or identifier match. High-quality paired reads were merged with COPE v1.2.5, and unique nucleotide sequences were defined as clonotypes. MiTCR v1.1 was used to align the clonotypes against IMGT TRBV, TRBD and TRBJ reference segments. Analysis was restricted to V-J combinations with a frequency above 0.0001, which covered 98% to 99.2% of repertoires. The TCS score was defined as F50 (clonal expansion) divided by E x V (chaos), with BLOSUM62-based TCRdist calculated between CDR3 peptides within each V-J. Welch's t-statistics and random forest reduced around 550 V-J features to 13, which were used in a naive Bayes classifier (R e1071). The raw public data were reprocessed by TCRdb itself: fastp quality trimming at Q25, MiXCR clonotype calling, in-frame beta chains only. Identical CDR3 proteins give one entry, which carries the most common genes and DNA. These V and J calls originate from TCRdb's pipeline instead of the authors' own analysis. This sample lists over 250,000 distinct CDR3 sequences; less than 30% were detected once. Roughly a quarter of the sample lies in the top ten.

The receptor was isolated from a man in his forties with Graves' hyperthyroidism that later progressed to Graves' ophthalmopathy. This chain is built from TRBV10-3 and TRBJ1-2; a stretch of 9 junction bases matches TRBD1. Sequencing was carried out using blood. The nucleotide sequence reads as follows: TGTGCCATCAGTGTGACAGGGGGAGACGGCTACACCTTC. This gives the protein CAISVTGGDGYTF.